Listed here are 5 T cell receptor beta chains from one sample, sequenced in a study of blood T cell repertoires in COVID-19. TCRdb's copy holds only in-frame clones and misses some; the assay was immunoSEQ multiplex PCR. The sample shows 100,000 to 130,000 clones, 80% to 85% of them seen only once. Sequencing was done on a sample of peripheral blood. The receptors were sampled from a human donor in a cohort sampled during active COVID-19.

V usage is TRBV12-3 or TRBV12-4 and J usage is TRBJ1-5, with D tentatively TRBD1 (6 bases). CDR3 length: 13 amino acids. V lost 5 bases and J 4 bases, leaving 9 bases between the germline ends. The CDR3 coding sequence is TGTGCCAGCAGTAGACAGGTTAATCAGCCCCAGCATTTT. It translates to CASSRQVNQPQHF.

This chain links TRBV7-2 with TRBJ2-4; possibly TRBD2 for D (6 bases). The CDR3 totals 16 residues. V lost 3 bases and J lost 0, with 12 bases in between. Germline CDR1 SGHTA, CDR2 FQGNSA. The CDR3 loop reads CASSLGGGLAKNIQYF. The CDR3 bases are TGTGCCAGCAGCTTGGGAGGTGGCCTAGCCAAAAACATTCAGTACTTC.

The CDR3 bases are TGTGCCAGCAGCGTTGGGTCTGGGACTGGCTACAATGAGCAGTTCTTC. Its translation is CASSVGSGTGYNEQFF. The chain couples TRBV9 to TRBJ2-1, with a possible D match to TRBD2 (6 bases). Trimming removed 2 bases from V and 3 bases from J, with 15 bases in between. This CDR3 is built from 16 residues. Per the germline V gene, CDR1 is SGDLS and CDR2 is YYNGEE. Filled out from reference TRBV9 and TRBJ2-1, the complete variable domain reads DSGVTQTPKHLITATGQRVTLRCSPRSGDLSVYWYQQSLDQGLQFLIQYYNGEERAKGNILERFSAQQFPDLHSELNLSSLELGDSALYFCASSVGSGTGYNEQFFGPGTRLTVL.

This clone was detected ten times or more. The chain couples TRBV19 to TRBJ2-7; TRBD1 matches 9 bases. The germline CDR1 and CDR2 sequences are LNHDA and SQIVND (reference sequence). The ends lost 6 bases at V and 9 bases at J; junction bases unmatched: 9. The CDR3 totals 13 residues. CDR3 residues: CASREDRGKVQYF. The CDR3 coding sequence is TGTGCCAGTAGAGAGGACAGGGGCAAAGTGCAGTACTTC.

This sequence joins TRBV3-1 (or the pseudogene TRBV3-2) and TRBJ1-1, with D perhaps matching TRBD1 (6 bases). The germline gives CDR1 LGHDT, CDR2 YNNKEL (reference sequence). This CDR3 spans 16 amino acids. The V gene lost 1 base and the J gene lost 5 bases, with 17 bases spanning the gap. The CDR3: CASSQGDRFLGTEAFF. Written as DNA, the CDR3 is TGTGCCAGCAGCCAAGGAGACAGGTTCCTTGGTACTGAAGCTTTCTTT.